Sequencing of this T cell receptor (beta chain) was carried out in a study of cytomegalovirus exposure and HLA in healthy donors. The germline V gene has CDR1 MDHEN and CDR2 SYDVKM. V lost 6 bases, J lost 5 bases, and 14 bases lay in between. CDR3 size: 14 residues. Study outcomes and limitations: Across donors, most TCRs were seen rarely, yet some public ones were widespread. CMV antigen specificity of a few CMV-associated chains was confirmed in vitro. A later analysis found first-cohort TCR clusters tended to co-occur in the 90 to 150 validation repertoires.

This clone was counted between two and nine times. Its matching antigen is unknown. Data came from immunoSEQ multiplex PCR; TCRdb stores just in-frame clones and leaves some out. The data hold 200,000 to 250,000 clones, with approximately 87% observed a single time. The clonotype originates from a woman between 18 and 29 years old in good health and CMV-seronegative. The sequencing sample was made of PBMCs. The chain recombines TRBV28 with TRBJ1-5; tentatively, D is TRBD1 (5 bases). CDR3 protein: CASSRQNGHQPQHF. In nucleotides, the CDR3 is TGTGCCAGCAGCCGACAGAATGGCCATCAGCCCCAGCATTTT.